This entry lists 32 T cell receptor beta chains sequenced from one sample in a study of preoperative IRX-2 immunotherapy in early breast cancer. The treatment is: preoperative locoregional IRX-2 cytokine immunotherapy. Produced via immunoSEQ multiplex PCR; TCRdb's table is partial and in-frame only. The table has tens of thousands of clones, roughly 89% seen once. Sample: tumor tissue, taken after IRX-2 immunotherapy. Receptor source: a human donor with breast cancer.

This clone was counted a few times. This CDR3 is also generated by other DNA sequences in the sample. This rearrangement joins TRBV11-3 to TRBJ2-1; 10 nucleotides line up with TRBD1. Germline trimming cut 4 bases from V and 0 bases from J; bases unmatched to any gene: 3. Germline assignment: CDR1 SGHNT and CDR2 YENEEA. CDR3 length: 16 amino acids. The CDR3 DNA follows: TGTGCCAGCAGCTCCCGGGACAGGGGCTCCTACAATGAGCAGTTCTTC. This gives the protein CASSSRDRGSYNEQFF.

The V and J genes are TRBV5-1 and TRBJ1-1, with D tentatively TRBD1 (6 bases). The germline CDR1 and CDR2 sequences are SGHRS and YFSETQ. V shed 4 bases and J shed 5 bases, with 15 bases lying between them. The CDR3 consists of 14 residues. This chain's CDR3 is CASSVDRIRTEAFF. Written as DNA, the CDR3 is TGCGCCAGCAGCGTGGACAGAATCCGGACTGAAGCTTTCTTT.

The J gene is TRBJ2-3, the V gene TRBV6-8; D is perhaps TRBD1 (6 bases). V lost 2 bases, J lost 2 bases, and 11 bases lay in between. Germline V gene data show CDR1 as MNHGY and CDR2 as SAAAGT. The CDR3 has 15 amino acids. As DNA, the CDR3 is TGTGCCAGCAGTTACCAGGGGCTCCACACAGATACGCAGTATTTT. It yields the protein CASSYQGLHTDTQYF.

In nucleotides, the CDR3 is TGTGCCAGTAGTACTGGACAGGGCAGGAACCAAGAGACCCAGTACTTC. Translated: CASSTGQGRNQETQYF. The chain combines TRBV19 with TRBJ2-5; 8 bases fit TRBD1. Germline V gene sequence: CDR1 LNHDA, CDR2 SQIVND (reference sequence). The V segment lost 4 bases and the J segment 0 bases; nucleotides outside the gene matches: 7. The CDR3 is 16 amino acids. Together with reference TRBV19 and TRBJ2-5, the CDR3 gives the full variable domain: DGGITQSPKYLFRKEGQNVTLSCEQNLNHDAMYWYRQDPGQGLRLIYYSQIVNDFQKGDIAEGYSVSREKKESFPLTVTSAQKNPTAFYLCASSTGQGRNQETQYFGPGTRLLVL.

The rearrangement links TRBV5-1 to TRBJ1-2, with 10 bases identical to TRBD1. Unmatched junction bases numbered 8, after V lost 4 bases and J lost 8 bases. The germline CDR1 and CDR2 sequences are SGHRS and YFSETQ. The CDR3 is made up of 14 amino acids. CDR3 DNA sequence: TGCGCCAGCAGCCGACAGGGGGCATCTGAAGGCTACACCTTC. Its translation is CASSRQGASEGYTF.

This clone was detected once. The CDR3 region is CAISESLAGEQYF. The CDR3 nucleotides read TGTGCCATCAGTGAGTCATTAGCGGGGGAGCAGTACTTC. The rearrangement joins TRBV10-3 to TRBJ2-7; 8 bases are shared with TRBD2. The CDR3 totals 13 residues. Trimming took 0 bases from V and 7 from J; bases not matched to a gene: 2. The germline V gene has CDR1 ENHRY and CDR2 SYGVKD.

CDR3 sequence reads: CASSPPLKGSGNTIYF. As DNA, the CDR3 is TGTGCCAGCAGTCCTCCGTTGAAGGGTTCTGGAAACACCATATATTTT. The gene calls are TRBV7-5 and TRBJ1-3. TRBV7-5 is annotated as a pseudogene. The CDR3 has 16 amino acids.

V and J are TRBV30 and TRBJ2-5; 7 nucleotides match TRBD2. The V and J ends lost 3 bases and 4 bases, in that order; junction bases with no gene match: 8. The germline V gene has CDR1 GTSNPN and CDR2 SVGIG (reference sequence). The CDR3 has 14 residues. Here the CDR3 reads CAWRGGGSVETQYF. CDR3 DNA: TGTGCCTGGAGAGGCGGCGGGAGTGTAGAGACCCAGTACTTC.

The CDR3 here is CASSHPRGANTGELFF. As DNA, the CDR3 is TGCGCCAGCAGCCATCCGCGCGGCGCAAACACCGGGGAGCTGTTTTTT. The chain has TRBV4-1 and TRBJ2-2; D is ambiguous. This CDR3 is built from 16 residues. V was trimmed by 3 bases and J by 2 bases, leaving 13 bases between them. Germline CDR1 is MGHRA and CDR2 is YSYEKL.

The chain joins TRBV19 to TRBJ2-2; D ambiguous. Between the trimmed V and J ends, which lost 5 bases and 3 bases, there was a span of 10 bases. The CDR3 runs 14 residues. The germline gives CDR1 LNHDA, CDR2 SQIVND (reference sequence). The CDR3 spells CASSAGYYTGELFF. CDR3 in DNA: TGTGCCAGTAGTGCAGGTTACTACACCGGGGAGCTGTTTTTT.

The genes are TRBV28 and TRBJ1-5, with a weak D call TRBD1 (6 bases). There are 15 residues in the CDR3. Deletions cut 5 bases from V and 2 bases from J, with 13 bases between. CDR1 MDHEN and CDR2 SYDVKM come from the germline V gene. The CDR3 is CASSPWDTRNQPQHF. In nucleotides, the CDR3 is TGTGCCAGCAGTCCCTGGGACACCCGCAATCAGCCCCAGCATTTT. Full variable domain (remainder filled in from reference TRBV28 and TRBJ1-5): DVKVTQSSRYLVKRTGEKVFLECVQDMDHENMFWYRQDPGLGLRLIYFSYDVKMKEKGDIPEGYSVSREKKERFSLILESASTNQTSMYLCASSPWDTRNQPQHFGDGTRLSIL.

This chain links TRBV11-3 with TRBJ1-2; D is unclear. V was pared by 4 bases and J by 8 bases, with 17 bases between. CDR1 is SGHNT and CDR2 is YENEEA in the germline V gene. The length of the CDR3 is 14 residues. The CDR3 is CASSSQHDLRGYTF. CDR3 DNA sequence: TGTGCCAGCAGCTCGCAGCATGATTTAAGGGGCTACACCTTC.

Written as DNA, the CDR3 is TGTGCCAGCAACCAACCGGGAAGGGTCCTGAACACTGAAGCTTTCTTT. Its protein product is CASNQPGRVLNTEAFF. The rearrangement joins TRBV7-6 to TRBJ1-1, with D uncertain. This CDR3 has 16 amino acids. V lost 7 bases and J lost 0, with 18 bases in between. Germline CDR1 is SGHVS and CDR2 is FNYEAQ.

The J gene is TRBJ2-3, the V gene TRBV6-8, with unresolved D. Germline V gene sequence: CDR1 MNHGY, CDR2 SAAAGT. V was cut by 5 bases and J by 9 bases, with 15 bases left in between. The CDR3 spans 13 residues. The CDR3 nucleotides are TGTGCCAGCAGTCTGCCGCCAGTAATGACGCAGTATTTT. Translating it yields CASSLPPVMTQYF.

This clone was seen a few times. The genes are TRBV15 and TRBJ1-4; TRBD1 matches at 7 bases. This CDR3 is built from 15 residues. The V gene end was trimmed by 2 bases and the J gene end by 5 bases; junction bases not matched to a gene: 5. Germline CDR1 LNHNV, CDR2 YYDKDF (reference sequence). DNA for the CDR3: TGTGCCACCAGCAGAAGGGGACAGTTCAATGAAAAACTGTTTTTT. It yields the protein CATSRRGQFNEKLFF.

V usage is TRBV28 and J usage is TRBJ1-3; tentatively, D is TRBD1 (6 bases). CDR1 is MDHEN and CDR2 is SYDVKM in the germline V gene. The CDR3 is made up of 14 amino acids. V was pared by 5 bases and J by 2 bases, with 10 bases between. Written as DNA, the CDR3 is TGTGCCAGCAGTCCTGCAGGGGCTGGAAACACCATATATTTT. Translated: CASSPAGAGNTIYF.

The CDR3 region is CASSLTGGNSYNEQFF. DNA of the CDR3: TGTGCCAGCAGCTTAACCGGAGGCAACTCCTACAATGAGCAGTTCTTC. J is TRBJ2-1 and V is TRBV11-3, with a weak D call TRBD2 (5 bases). The V end lost 2 bases, the J end lost 0 bases, and 11 bases lay between the germline ends. This CDR3 has 16 residues. Germline V gene lookup returns CDR1 SGHNT and CDR2 YENEEA.

The chain links TRBV19 to TRBJ1-1; D uncertain. The germline V and J ends were trimmed by 3 bases and 6 bases, with 11 bases remaining between them. Germline CDR1 reads LNHDA; CDR2 reads SQIVND (reference sequence). The CDR3 spans 13 residues. DNA for the CDR3: TGTGCCAGTAGTATGGCCCGCACCTCTGAAGCTTTCTTT. Translation gives CASSMARTSEAFF.

This chain connects TRBV19 to TRBJ2-1, with TRBD2 identical over 9 bases. With V trimmed by 6 bases and J by 3 bases, 6 bases remained unmatched. Germline assignment: CDR1 LNHDA and CDR2 SQIVND (reference sequence). The CDR3 has 15 residues. The CDR3: CASRERGALYNEQFF. For the CDR3, the DNA is TGTGCCAGTAGGGAGCGGGGGGCTCTCTACAATGAGCAGTTCTTC.

The rearrangement links TRBV4-2 to TRBJ2-3, with D maybe TRBD1 (5 bases). CDR1 LGHNA and CDR2 YNFKEQ come from the germline V gene. The CDR3 sequence is 13 residues long. Trimming cost V 5 bases and J 4 bases, with 10 bases left between them. The CDR3 DNA sequence: TGTGCCAGCAGCTCCTGGGGCGCAGATACGCAGTATTTT. Translated, it gives CASSSWGADTQYF.

The J gene is TRBJ1-5, the V gene TRBV18; D unresolved. V was shortened by 2 bases and J by 6 bases, with 17 bases between the two germline ends. CDR1 and CDR2 from the germline V gene are KGHSH and LQKENI. The CDR3 spans 16 residues. Here the CDR3 reads CASSPRETVGGQPQHF. In nucleotides, the CDR3 is TGTGCCAGCTCACCAAGGGAAACAGTGGGAGGTCAGCCCCAGCATTTT.

The CDR3 nucleotides read TGCAGCGTTAAACTGGGGGAGCGGGGCTACACCTTC. Encoded protein: CSVKLGERGYTF. The chain employs TRBV29-1 and TRBJ1-2, with D tentatively TRBD1 (5 bases). The CDR3 covers 12 residues. Germline V CDR1 and CDR2: SQVTM, ANQGSEA. The V end was cut by 5 bases, the J end by 8 bases, with 15 bases between.

This rearrangement joins TRBV6-8 to TRBJ2-2; 8 nucleotides line up with TRBD1. This CDR3 contains 17 residues. Germline V gene lookup returns CDR1 MNHGY and CDR2 SAAAGT. V shed 2 bases and J 1 base; nucleotides not matched to a gene: 6. CDR3 residues: CASSYISGQGNTGELFF. The CDR3 DNA reads as TGTGCCAGCAGTTACATTTCCGGACAGGGGAACACCGGGGAGCTGTTTTTT.

This clone was counted a few times. The V gene is TRBV11-3, the J gene TRBJ2-7; TRBD1 agrees at 8 bases. The J segment lost 2 bases and the V segment lost 4 bases, leaving 7 bases of the junction unmatched. The V gene's germline CDR1 is SGHNT and CDR2 YENEEA. This CDR3 spans 15 amino acids. The CDR3 region is CASSSSGQGTYEQYF. The CDR3 DNA is TGTGCCAGCAGCTCAAGCGGACAGGGAACCTACGAGCAGTACTTC.

This clone was seen just once. The rearrangement uses TRBV7-1 and TRBJ2-2; D may be TRBD2 (5 bases). TRBV7-1 falls under the ORF class, with uncertain function. Between the trimmed V and J ends, which lost 5 bases and 4 bases, there was a span of 14 bases. The length of the CDR3 is 15 residues. The chain's CDR3 is CASSARGVFTGELFF. The CDR3 nucleotides read TGTGCCAGCAGCGCCCGGGGTGTCTTCACCGGGGAGCTGTTTTTT.

This chain links TRBV19 with TRBJ2-5; no reliable D call. This CDR3 comprises 13 residues. V was cut by 3 bases and J by 1 base, with 6 bases left in between. Germline CDR1 reads LNHDA; CDR2 reads SQIVND (reference sequence). The chain's CDR3 is CASSISLQETQYF. The CDR3, as DNA: TGTGCCAGTAGTATTAGCCTCCAAGAGACCCAGTACTTC. The full variable domain, completed using reference TRBV19 and TRBJ2-5, is DGGITQSPKYLFRKEGQNVTLSCEQNLNHDAMYWYRQDPGQGLRLIYYSQIVNDFQKGDIAEGYSVSREKKESFPLTVTSAQKNPTAFYLCASSISLQETQYFGPGTRLLVL.

The chain couples TRBV7-8 to TRBJ2-2; D perhaps matches TRBD2 (5 bases). With 4 bases removed from V and 8 bases from J, the gap between germline ends came to 14 bases. The germline gives CDR1 SGHVS, CDR2 FQNEAQ. The CDR3 totals 14 residues. CDR3 nucleotide sequence: TGTGCCAGCAGCTCCGCCGGCACGGGGGGGGAGCTGTTTTTT. Encoded protein: CASSSAGTGGELFF.

V and J are TRBV23-1 and TRBJ2-2, with 9 nucleotides matching TRBD2. TRBV23-1 is classed as an ORF, of uncertain function. Losses at the gene ends were 6 bases for V and 3 bases for J; bases not matched to a gene: 11. The CDR3 consists of 17 residues. The CDR3 coding sequence is TGCGCCAGCAGCCAAACCTTCAGCGGGGGGTACACCGGGGAGCTGTTTTTT. It codes for CASSQTFSGGYTGELFF.

The V call is TRBV19, the J call TRBJ1-6, with D unclear. Germline V gene data show CDR1 as LNHDA and CDR2 as SQIVND (reference sequence). Trimming removed 2 bases from V and 9 bases from J, with 14 bases in between. CDR3 length: 15 residues. CDR3 loop: CASSITAAASSPLHF. The CDR3 DNA follows: TGTGCCAGTAGTATAACGGCAGCCGCTTCTTCACCCCTCCACTTT.

The chain carries TRBV18 and TRBJ2-5, with D perhaps matching TRBD2 (5 bases). Germline assignment: CDR1 KGHSH and CDR2 LQKENI. With 3 bases removed from V and 0 bases from J, the gap between germline ends came to 8 bases. This CDR3 is built from 14 residues. The CDR3 DNA reads TGTGCCAGCTCACCCTCGGGGTACCAAGAGACCCAGTACTTC. Protein: CASSPSGYQETQYF.

J is TRBJ1-5 and V is TRBV6-8, with a possible D match to TRBD1 (5 bases). V was shortened by 6 bases and J by 3 bases, with 21 bases between the two germline ends. The CDR3 sequence is 17 residues long. From germline, CDR1 is MNHGY and CDR2 SAAAGT. CDR3 nucleotides: TGTGCCAGCAGCCGGGGACCTGGGACCCATCCCAATCAGCCCCAGCATTTT. Encoded protein: CASSRGPGTHPNQPQHF.

The gene calls are TRBV5-1 and TRBJ1-4; D uncertain. Trimming took 2 bases from V and 5 from J, leaving 22 bases between them. The CDR3 loop spans 18 amino acids. In germline, CDR1 is SGHRS, CDR2 YFSETQ. As DNA, the CDR3 is TGCGCCAGCAGCTTCAATGCCCCCCTTACGTCAGTCAATGAAAAACTGTTTTTT. Residues: CASSFNAPLTSVNEKLFF.